This TCR beta chain was identified in a study of cytomegalovirus exposure and HLA in healthy donors. Findings and limits, study-wide: Analyses of presence/absence relied on an assumption of roughly uniform sequencing depth across donors.

Primers for the PCR totalled 60 Vbeta and 13 Jbeta. Produced via immunoSEQ multiplex PCR; TCRdb's table is partial and in-frame only. The data hold 170,000 or so clones, with approximately 84% observed a single time. The CDR3 sequence is 17 residues long. The V end lost 2 bases, the J end lost 3 bases, and 21 bases lay between the germline ends. Germline CDR1 and CDR2: SGHRS and YFSETQ. On this clone: What it binds is unknown.

The receptor was isolated from a boy aged 2 to 10 in good health and CMV-seronegative. This chain connects TRBV5-1 to TRBJ2-7, with D tentatively TRBD1 (6 bases). Sequenced: PBMCs. The CDR3 is CASSFRDILDPYYEQYF. In nucleotides, the CDR3 is TGCGCCAGCAGCTTCCGGGACATCTTGGACCCTTACTACGAGCAGTACTTC.